The entry below describes one T cell receptor (beta chain). These data are taken from a study of T cell responses to AZD1222 COVID-19 vaccine. Generated by immunoSEQ multiplex PCR, the TCRdb table keeps only in-frame clones and is missing some. The table lists about 190,000 clones, approximately 94% of them singletons, with 7.5% to 9.5% in the top ten. Trimming shortened V by 7 bases and J by 4 bases, and 14 bases separated the two germline ends. This CDR3 has 14 amino acids. CDR1 and CDR2 from the germline V gene are SGHTA and FQGNSA. The chain couples TRBV7-2 to TRBJ1-3, with TRBD1 as a possible D gene (6 bases). The origin of this receptor is an adult in good health. The starting material was peripheral blood, obtained on day 0 of AZD1222 vaccination. CDR3: CASKGGQTGNTIYF. CDR3 DNA sequence: TGTGCCAGCAAGGGGGGTCAGACCGGAAACACCATATATTTT.